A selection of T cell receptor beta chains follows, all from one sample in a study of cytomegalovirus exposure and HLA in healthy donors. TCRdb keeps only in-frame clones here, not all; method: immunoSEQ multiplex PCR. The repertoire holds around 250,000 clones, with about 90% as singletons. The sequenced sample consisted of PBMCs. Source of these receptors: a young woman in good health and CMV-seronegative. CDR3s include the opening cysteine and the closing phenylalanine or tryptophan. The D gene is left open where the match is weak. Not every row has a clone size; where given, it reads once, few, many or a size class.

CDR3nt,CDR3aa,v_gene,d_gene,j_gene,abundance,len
TGTGCCAGCAGCCTCCCCTTTGGCAGGGTGGGCGAGCAGTACTTC,CASSLPFGRVGEQYF,TRBV7-2,-,TRBJ2-7,-,15
TGTGCCAGCAGTTACTCACAAGCAACTAATGAAAAACTGTTTTTT,CASSYSQATNEKLFF,TRBV6-5,-,TRBJ1-4,-,15
TGTGCCATCAGTGACAAGCTTAATGAAAAACTGTTTTTT,CAISDKLNEKLFF,TRBV10-3,-,TRBJ1-4,once,13
TGTGCCAGCAGTTTATCGGGGACTAGCAATCTCGAGCAGTACTTC,CASSLSGTSNLEQYF,TRBV27,TRBD2,TRBJ2-7,-,15
TGTGCCAGCAGTGAATTGGGGGGGCGGGCCTACGAGCAGTACTTC,CASSELGGRAYEQYF,TRBV25-1,-,TRBJ2-7,-,15
TGTGCCAGCAGCCTGGACAGGGCTGGCTACGAGCAGTACTTC,CASSLDRAGYEQYF,TRBV27,TRBD1,TRBJ2-7,-,14
TGTGCCAGCAGTTACTCGGCGGTCGGTTACGAGCAGTACTTC,CASSYSAVGYEQYF,TRBV6-5,-,TRBJ2-7,once,14
TGTGCCAGCAGTTACGACAGGGGGGCAGATACGCAGTATTTT,CASSYDRGADTQYF,TRBV6-5,TRBD1,TRBJ2-3,-,14
TGCGCCAGCAGCCAAGATCTGGACATATCCTACGAGCAGTACTTC,CASSQDLDISYEQYF,TRBV4-3,-,TRBJ2-7,-,15
TGTGCCAGCAGCTTGCGGACTAGCGGTAACACAGATACGCAGTATTTT,CASSLRTSGNTDTQYF,TRBV7-8,TRBD2,TRBJ2-3,-,16
TGTGCCAGCAGCCCTATTTATAGCGGGGGGAACACCGGGGAGCTGTTTTTT,CASSPIYSGGNTGELFF,TRBV7-6,TRBD2,TRBJ2-2,-,17
TGTGCCAGCAGCTTCGGGACACCGAACACTGAAGCTTTCTTT,CASSFGTPNTEAFF,TRBV13,-,TRBJ1-1,-,14
TGTGCCAGCAGTGAAGTGGCAGGGGGTTCACCCCTCCACTTT,CASSEVAGGSPLHF,TRBV2,TRBD1,TRBJ1-6,few,14
TGCGCCAGCAGCTTGACAGGGGGCCTTAATCAGCCCCAGCATTTT,CASSLTGGLNQPQHF,TRBV5-1,TRBD1,TRBJ1-5,-,15
TGTGCCCGGATGGGGGCAAACTATGGCTACACCTTC,CARMGANYGYTF,TRBV30,-,TRBJ1-2,few,12
TGTGCCACCAGCAGAGATTCTGTCAGGGGTAGTGAGGATCAGCCCCAGCATTTT,CATSRDSVRGSEDQPQHF,TRBV15,-,TRBJ1-5,once,18
TGTGCCAGCAGCTTTAGCGGGGTTGGCACAGATACGCAGTATTTT,CASSFSGVGTDTQYF,TRBV7-9,TRBD2,TRBJ2-3,-,15
TGTGCCAGCGCGGACAGCAACTCGGAAGAGACCCAGTACTTC,CASADSNSEETQYF,TRBV9,-,TRBJ2-5,-,14
TGTGCCAGCAGCAAATACGGGGGGGCAAGGGCCAATGAGCAGTTCTTC,CASSKYGGARANEQFF,TRBV21-1,-,TRBJ2-1,-,16
TGTGCCAGCAGCTCGAGGACAGAATCTCACGAGCAGTACTTC,CASSSRTESHEQYF,TRBV11-3,-,TRBJ2-7,-,14
TGTGCCAGCAGCCTACCAGGACAGGGAAATACTGAAGCTTTCTTT,CASSLPGQGNTEAFF,TRBV5-4,TRBD1,TRBJ1-1,-,15
TGTGCCAGCAGCCCGGGCCGGGACAGCTTTCTTGGTACTGAAGCTTTCTTT,CASSPGRDSFLGTEAFF,TRBV5-6,TRBD1,TRBJ1-1,-,17
TGCGCCAGCAGCCAAGATTTTTTAGTCCACCCCTCCTACGAGCAGTACTTC,CASSQDFLVHPSYEQYF,TRBV4-3,-,TRBJ2-7,-,17
TGTGCCAGCAGCGTAGGGACAGGGACATACGAGCAGTACTTC,CASSVGTGTYEQYF,TRBV9,TRBD1,TRBJ2-7,-,14
TGTGCCAGCAGCTCCACGGGGGGGCCGAACACAGATACGCAGTATTTT,CASSSTGGPNTDTQYF,TRBV7-6,TRBD2,TRBJ2-3,-,16
TGTGCCAGCAGTTCTGGGGGCCTCTCCTACGAGCAGTACTTC,CASSSGGLSYEQYF,TRBV27,-,TRBJ2-7,-,14
TGTGCCAGCAGTCCCGGACTAGGGAATCAGCCCCAGCATTTT,CASSPGLGNQPQHF,TRBV27,-,TRBJ1-5,-,14
TGTGCCAGTAGACTTGACGGGGGGGAGTACACAGATACGCAGTATTTT,CASRLDGGEYTDTQYF,TRBV19,TRBD2,TRBJ2-3,-,16
TGTGCCAGCAGCTTCTGGAGAATTAATGAAAAACTGTTTTTT,CASSFWRINEKLFF,TRBV5-6,-,TRBJ1-4,-,14
TGTGCCAGCGGTACACTAGCGGTTAACACCGGGGAGCTGTTTTTT,CASGTLAVNTGELFF,TRBV2,TRBD2,TRBJ2-2,-,15
TGTGCCAGCAGTTTGACTGGGGGGGCTTCGGCCACTGAAGCTTTCTTT,CASSLTGGASATEAFF,TRBV28,-,TRBJ1-1,-,16
TGTGCCAGCAGCTTACTCGGAGCCGAAGGGGATTCACCCCTCCACTTT,CASSLLGAEGDSPLHF,TRBV7-3,-,TRBJ1-6,-,16
TGTGCCAGCAGTTACTCCACAGGGGGCATCTTTGGCTACACCTTC,CASSYSTGGIFGYTF,TRBV6-5,TRBD1,TRBJ1-2,-,15
TGCGCCAGCAGCCCCTGGGACAGCGACACTGAAGCTTTCTTT,CASSPWDSDTEAFF,TRBV4-1,TRBD1,TRBJ1-1,-,14
TGCAGCGTCCAGGGGGCGGAGACCCAGTACTTC,CSVQGAETQYF,TRBV29-1,TRBD1,TRBJ2-5,-,11
TGCGCCAGCAGCTACGACAGGGGGAACGAAAAACTGTTTTTT,CASSYDRGNEKLFF,TRBV5-1,TRBD1,TRBJ1-4,-,14
TGCGCCAGCAGCTTAAGCGGGGTCGGGGAGACCCAGTACTTC,CASSLSGVGETQYF,TRBV5-1,TRBD2,TRBJ2-5,once,14
TGCGCCAGCAGTGAGACAGGGCTCCGCACTGAAGCTTTCTTT,CASSETGLRTEAFF,TRBV10-2,-,TRBJ1-1,-,14
TGTGCCAGCAGCTTAGCGGGGGGGCATGAAAAACTGTTTTTT,CASSLAGGHEKLFF,TRBV7-9,-,TRBJ1-4,-,14
TGTGCCAGCAGTTTTAAGCAGGGCGCTGGCTACACCTTC,CASSFKQGAGYTF,TRBV6-5,-,TRBJ1-2,-,13
TGTGCCAGCAGCTTGTATGGACAGGGGGCGTCAGATACGCAGTATTTT,CASSLYGQGASDTQYF,TRBV5-8,TRBD1,TRBJ2-3,-,16
TGTGCCAGCAGTGGAGTAACCGGGGAGCTGTTTTTT,CASSGVTGELFF,TRBV6-1,-,TRBJ2-2,-,12
TGCGCCAGCAGCTTGTACCCCCGACAGGGGCTAAATGAGCAGTTCTTC,CASSLYPRQGLNEQFF,TRBV5-1,TRBD1,TRBJ2-1,-,16
TGTGCCAGCAGCTTCCGGACAGGGGACTATGGCTACACCTTC,CASSFRTGDYGYTF,TRBV13,TRBD1,TRBJ1-2,-,14
TGCGCCAGCAGCTCCCGGGTGGGCGGGGAGCTGTTTTTT,CASSSRVGGELFF,TRBV4-1,-,TRBJ2-2,-,13
TGCGCCAGCAGCCAAGAGGTACAGGGGGTTTATGGCTACACCTTC,CASSQEVQGVYGYTF,TRBV4-1,TRBD1,TRBJ1-2,-,15
TGTGCCAGCAGCGAAAAGGCCAGTGAGGGGGCATCAACTAATGAAAAACTGTTTTTT,CASSEKASEGASTNEKLFF,TRBV13,TRBD1,TRBJ1-4,once,19
TGCGCCAGCAGCCCTAGCGGCACAGATACGCAGTATTTT,CASSPSGTDTQYF,TRBV5-1,-,TRBJ2-3,once,13
TGTGCCAGCAGTTTGTCTAGCACGGGCGCAGATACGCAGTATTTT,CASSLSSTGADTQYF,TRBV27,-,TRBJ2-3,-,15